This TCR beta chain originates from a study of post-analysis software for immune sequencing data. Study background: Clinical courses comprised relapsing-remitting, secondary progressive and progressive-relapsing multiple sclerosis.

Study findings and constraints: Elevated frequency relative to controls characterized roughly five TRBV segments in patients, TRBV5-6, TRBV5-1 and TRBV20-1 among them.

Points on this clonotype: What it binds is unknown.

Germline-derived CDR1 and CDR2 are SGHRS and YFSETQ. The CDR3 runs 13 residues. Trimming at V came to 3 bases and at J to 3 bases, leaving 3 bases not matched to a gene. Unique-molecular-identifier-tagged TCR beta cDNA libraries were used. TCRdb re-called the PCR reads with MiXCR, one entry per CDR3 protein. Of about 770,000 distinct CDR3 sequences listed, about half are singletons. This TCR was sampled from a girl between 10 and 17 years old with multiple sclerosis. The sequenced sample was blood. This chain links TRBV5-1 with TRBJ2-7, with 7 bases aligning to TRBD2. This chain's CDR3 is CASSYQRDYEQYF. The DNA for the CDR3 is TGCGCCAGCAGCTACCAGCGGGACTACGAGCAGTACTTC.